This TCR beta chain is drawn from a study of cytomegalovirus exposure and HLA in healthy donors (dated by TCRdb to the late 2010s). Some background on the complete study: According to an earlier analysis of several hundred of the donors, about 179 million T cells yielded over 100 million unique TCR beta sequences and less than 300 Gb of sequence data. An early release covering just under 650 HLA-typed donors comprised about 290 gigabases of sequencing data and around 85 million unique TCR sequences. Of the approximately 400 genotyped donors, 75% to 85% were placed in the genetic ancestry cluster associated with self-reported Caucasian donors. The study aimed to test whether cataloging public T cell receptors could reveal signatures of past pathogen exposure. The study used immunosequencing to profile the T cell repertoires of around 600 subjects and linked those repertoires to cytomegalovirus serostatus. Along with the approximately 650-subject first cohort, a separate validation cohort of approximately 110 different subjects was used. To predict cytomegalovirus infection status, the study brought together high-throughput TCR immunosequencing, statistical association of individual TCRs with disease status, and machine learning. A later analysis re-analyzed previously published TCR beta repertoires from hundreds of donors and added high-resolution HLA genotyping to study TCR occurrence patterns. In the later analysis, no new phenotypic data were used to find candidate immune exposures; instead, reliance was placed on TCR beta sequences and their occurrence across donors. An earlier analysis of some 600 of the donors applied high-throughput TCR beta sequencing to assess whether each TCR beta V gene segment acted as functional or pseudogenic. Donor age, sex, ethnicity and CMV serostatus were collected together with the repertoire data. In a later genetic analysis, genome-wide SNP genotypes for about 65% of the 666 donors were used, and that subset was treated as a discovery cohort. Every repertoire in the discovery cohort had been generated on one and the same sequencing platform. Class I and class II HLA loci were covered by the typing at four-digit resolution. Typing coverage differed by locus: A, B, C, DRB1 and DQB1 were typed in about 629-630 donors, DQA1 in approximately 520, DPA1 in 600 to 610, and DPB1 in just under 480. Because of strong linkage in the cohort, roughly 5 DR-DQ haplotypes were treated as single units for association and clustering. Among 300 to 500 genotyped donors of the cohort, an average of around 250,000 unique TCR beta nucleotide sequences was sequenced per donor, of which 15% to 20% were non-productive. What the work shows at the level of the full study, not this receptor alone: A later analysis reported that several top co-occurrence clusters appeared linked to parvovirus B19, influenza, CMV and Epstein-Barr virus. Linkage disequilibrium might explain the correlated functional status among segregating V segments, but an unknown experimental factor could not be excluded. In a later analysis, TCR association rates were found to vary across HLA loci, with the most associated TCRs seen for DRB1 alleles and the fewest for HLA-C alleles. A later genetic analysis reported fewer N-insertions in productive TCRs among donors in an Asian-associated ancestry cluster than the roughly 700-donor mean. The authors suggested that the approach could potentially be generalized to other disease states and immunological phenotypes. While some public TCRs were present in many individuals, most TCR sequences turned up only very rarely across donors. The presence/absence analyses assumed that sequencing depth was roughly uniform across donors, and that assumption may not be true. A cluster of highly shared sequence variants was judged likely to represent a technical artifact of the sequencing pipeline. In a later genetic analysis, a missense DCLRE1C variant was associated with V-gene and J-gene trimming of TCR beta chains, and the association was replicated in an independent cohort. According to a later analysis, most CMV-associated TCR beta chains appeared to be HLA-restricted, and the HLA associations seemed to be driven largely by CMV exposure. In the study, roughly 160 TCR beta chains were listed as associated with cytomegalovirus. In a later analysis, some 17,000 TCR beta sequences were associated with specific HLA alleles at a false discovery rate of 0.05. An earlier analysis of around 600 of the donors showed that most TCR beta V segments appeared in productive rearrangements either about 87% or about 30% of the time, which broadly matched IMGT annotations. In vitro tests confirmed that three of the cytomegalovirus-associated TCR beta chains recognize cytomegalovirus antigens. A further reported finding was that TCR beta sequences accurately predicted the HLA-A and HLA-B alleles for most subjects in the first cohort. Because counts were too low, about 15 rarely observed V segments, including chromosome 9 orphons, were left out of the earlier analysis of 587 of the donors. For the cohort, immune exposure information was limited to CMV serostatus. In a later analysis, HLA-associated TCR beta chains were found to be more clonally expanded and to have lower generation probabilities than equally common non-associated chains. When HLA alleles, especially DR and DQ, strongly co-occurred, TCR associations were difficult to assign to individual alleles. The classifier was reported to diagnose cytomegalovirus status with high specificity and sensitivity in both the original cohort and the validation cohort. Some IMGT-functional V segments, including TRBV6-2 and TRBV6-3, could not be told apart with the 87-base-pair reads, so those segments were excluded. The cohort was sequenced for TCR beta chains only, and without alpha or paired-chain data the features that could be detected were limited. Because HLA typing was missing for some donors at each locus, association tests included only the typed subset.

From the cysteine up to the phenylalanine, the CDR3 has a length of 16 residues. Of all the DNA, just the CDR3 is kept, 48 bases in frame from base 1. CDR1 LNHDA and CDR2 SQIVND were looked up in the germline V gene (reference sequence). After removal of 3 bases from V and 10 bases from J, the junction retains 10 bases not matched to a gene. Library preparation was by the immunoSEQ multiplex PCR assay. For the multiplex PCR, a mixture combining 60 forward primers for TCR Vbeta segments and 13 reverse primers for TCR Jbeta segments was used. The CDR3 region of rearranged TCR beta genes was amplified from genomic DNA with a multiplex PCR assay. The amplified TCR beta libraries were sequenced on the Illumina HiSeq System as 87-base-pair reads. The paper's processing steps were these. A later analysis tallied about 77 million unique TCR beta chains across the 666 repertoires, and approximately 12 million of those chains were shared by two or more donors. Raw reads were error-corrected and collapsed into unique sequences by a nearest-neighbor algorithm in which closely related sequences were merged to remove PCR and sequencing errors. Alignment of CDR3 sequences to IMGT reference sequences was used to assign V, D and J gene segments. For a sequence to be retained, a match of at least six nucleotides was required to both a V gene segment and a J gene segment. Rearrangements were called productive when the CDR3 lacked stop codons and stayed in frame with V and J; all others were non-productive. Following IMGT convention, CDR3 was defined as the stretch from the second conserved V-encoded cysteine to the conserved J-encoded phenylalanine. In an earlier analysis of around 570 of the donors, sequences lacking an unambiguous match to a single V gene segment were excluded. An earlier analysis of 500 to 700 of the donors classified V segments as functional when productive rearrangements were above 56.7% and as segregating when the standard deviation between donors was above 5%. A statistical classification framework was built for diagnosing cytomegalovirus status from the catalog of TCR beta chain sequences. A later analysis assigned V and J genes by comparing TCR nucleotide sequences with IMGT/GENE-DB human TR gene sequences. Using the TCRdist pipeline, a later analysis assigned CDR3 sequences along with most-parsimonious VDJ recombination scenarios. A later analysis defined each TCR beta chain by its CDR3 amino acid sequence plus V-gene family, and excluded reads lacking a unique V-gene family. In a later analysis, 450 to 600 highly shared, low-generation-probability nucleotide sequences were removed to address suspected cross-contamination and a sequencing artifact. In a later analysis, a clonal expansion index was calculated for each public chain from normalized within-repertoire ranks of inferred template counts. In a later analysis, generation probabilities were computed using a VDJ recombination model fitted to out-of-frame rearrangements, and the results were checked against IGoR. A later analysis scored TCR-TCR, TCR-HLA and TCR-CMV co-occurrence with hypergeometric tests, applying a repertoire-size bias correction to TCR pairs. False discovery rates were estimated in a later analysis by permuting HLA or CMV assignments 20 times. A later analysis grouped co-occurring TCRs with DBSCAN, adding TCRdist sequence similarity when clustering within HLA-allele-positive subsets. Repertoires with fewer than 30,000 or more than 120,000 public chains were left out of co-occurrence clustering, as were about 5 repertoires with anomalous nucleotide sharing. The clones in this table, taken by TCRdb from immuneACCESS, are in-frame only. Not every clone is retained; where verified, under half of the shortfall comes from an unresolved V gene, and the cause of the rest is unknown. V and J calls and clone size follow that table, whereas D and trimming were derived from the DNA. In all, the sample holds more than 80,000 clones, and roughly 82% of those were seen once. The top ten constitute roughly 8% of the sample.

The cohort comprised around 690 healthy bone marrow donors. At the time of sampling, every cohort member was nominally healthy, though immune exposures that went unrecorded were likely present. Of the 666 cohort members, roughly 300 had positive CMV serostatus and 350 to 450 had negative CMV serostatus, and CMV serostatus was not recorded for the donor. A peripheral blood sample was provided by each donor, and peripheral blood mononuclear cells were used for TCR beta sequencing. The Qiagen DNeasy Blood Extraction Kit was used to extract genomic DNA from the blood cell samples. Points on this clone: Its antigen is unknown. Per-nucleotide qualities are absent, and no much larger clonotype sits a single base away.

The V gene is TRBV19 and the J gene is TRBJ2-1, with 12 bases aligning to TRBD1. This receptor was taken from a human donor in good health. The sample was PBMCs. For the CDR3, the sequence is CASSIFGDRGHREQFF. Here is the DNA: TGTGCCAGTAGTATCTTTGGGGACAGGGGGCATCGCGAGCAGTTCTTC.